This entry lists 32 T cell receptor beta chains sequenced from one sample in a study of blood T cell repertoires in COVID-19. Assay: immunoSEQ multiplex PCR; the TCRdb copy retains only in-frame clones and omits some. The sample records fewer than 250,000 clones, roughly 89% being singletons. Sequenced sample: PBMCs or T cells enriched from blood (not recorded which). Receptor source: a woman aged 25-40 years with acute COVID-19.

In nucleotides, the CDR3 is TGCGCCAGCAGCCAAATTGTAGAAGAGACCCAGTACTTC. It codes for CASSQIVEETQYF. V usage is TRBV4-1 and J usage is TRBJ2-5; D uncertain. Trimming left V 2 bases short and J 3 bases short, with 7 bases between. The CDR3 spans 13 residues. Germline V gene sequence: CDR1 MGHRA, CDR2 YSYEKL.

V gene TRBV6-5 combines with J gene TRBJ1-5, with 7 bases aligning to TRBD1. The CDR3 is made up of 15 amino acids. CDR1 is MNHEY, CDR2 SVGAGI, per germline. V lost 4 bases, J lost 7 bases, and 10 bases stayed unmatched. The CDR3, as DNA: TGTGCCAGCAGTTCCGGGGGCAGGGGGAAACAGCCCCAGCATTTT. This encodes CASSSGGRGKQPQHF.

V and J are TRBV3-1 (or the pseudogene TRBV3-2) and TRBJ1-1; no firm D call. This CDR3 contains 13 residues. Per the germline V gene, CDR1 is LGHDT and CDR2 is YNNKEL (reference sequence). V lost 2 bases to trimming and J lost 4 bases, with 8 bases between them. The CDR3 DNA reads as TGTGCCAGCAGCCAATTGGCAGGCACTGAAGCTTTCTTT. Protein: CASSQLAGTEAFF.

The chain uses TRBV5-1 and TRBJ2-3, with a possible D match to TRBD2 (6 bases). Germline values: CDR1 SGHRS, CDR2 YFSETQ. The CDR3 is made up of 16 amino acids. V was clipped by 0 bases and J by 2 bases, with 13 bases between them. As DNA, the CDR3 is TGCGCCAGCAGCTTGGGGCGGGGACGGACCACAGATACGCAGTATTTT. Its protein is CASSLGRGRTTDTQYF.

The CDR3 loop reads CSAGDRGQFF. DNA for the CDR3: TGCAGTGCGGGGGACAGGGGTCAGTTCTTC. The chain combines TRBV20-1 with TRBJ2-1; 10 bases are shared with TRBD1. After removal of 6 bases from V and 13 bases from J, the junction contained 3 bases not matched to a gene. This CDR3 comprises 10 residues. Germline V lookup: CDR1 DFQATT, CDR2 SNEGSKA (reference sequence).

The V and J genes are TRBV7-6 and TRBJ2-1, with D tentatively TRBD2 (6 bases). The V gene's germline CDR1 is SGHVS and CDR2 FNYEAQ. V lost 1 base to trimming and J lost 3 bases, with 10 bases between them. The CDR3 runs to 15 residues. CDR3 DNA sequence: TGTGCCAGCAGCTTAGGCGGGATGATCTACAATGAGCAGTTCTTC. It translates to CASSLGGMIYNEQFF.

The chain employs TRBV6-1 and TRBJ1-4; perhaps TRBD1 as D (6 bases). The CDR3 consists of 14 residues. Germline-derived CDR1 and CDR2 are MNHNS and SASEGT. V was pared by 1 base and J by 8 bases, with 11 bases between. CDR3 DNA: TGTGCCAGCAGTGAAGGGGGGCCCCTCGAAAAACTGTTTTTT. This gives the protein CASSEGGPLEKLFF.

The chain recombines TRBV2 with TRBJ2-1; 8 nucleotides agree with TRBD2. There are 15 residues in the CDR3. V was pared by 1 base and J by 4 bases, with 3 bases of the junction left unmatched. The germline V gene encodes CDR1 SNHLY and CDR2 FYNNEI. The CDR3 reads CASSEVSGGYNEQFF. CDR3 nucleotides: TGTGCCAGCAGTGAAGTGAGCGGGGGTTACAATGAGCAGTTCTTC.

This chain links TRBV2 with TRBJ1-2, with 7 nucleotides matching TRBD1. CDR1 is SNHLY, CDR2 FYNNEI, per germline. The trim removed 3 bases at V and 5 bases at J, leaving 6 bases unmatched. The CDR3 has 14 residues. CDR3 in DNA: TGTGCCAGCAGTGACGGGGACAGCTTATATGGCTACACCTTC. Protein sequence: CASSDGDSLYGYTF.

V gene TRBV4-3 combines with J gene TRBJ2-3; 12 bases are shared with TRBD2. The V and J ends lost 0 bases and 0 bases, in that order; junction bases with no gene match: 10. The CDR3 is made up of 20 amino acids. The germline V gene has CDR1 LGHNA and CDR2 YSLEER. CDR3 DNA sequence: TGCGCCAGCAGCCAAGACCCGGCTAGCGGGGGGGTGGCCAGCACAGATACGCAGTATTTT. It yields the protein CASSQDPASGGVASTDTQYF.

The CDR3 loop reads CASRIRTGNSPLHF. CDR3 DNA: TGTGCCTCCCGAATCCGGACGGGAAATTCACCCCTCCACTTT. V is TRBV2 and J is TRBJ1-6; unclear D gene. The CDR3 is 14 amino acids. V was pared by 11 bases and J by 7 bases, with 18 bases between. Looked up from germline, CDR1 is SNHLY and CDR2 is FYNNEI.

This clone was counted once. The chain's CDR3 is CASSLEWTSGGPPYNEQFF. DNA for the CDR3: TGTGCCAGCAGCTTAGAATGGACTAGCGGGGGGCCTCCCTACAATGAGCAGTTCTTC. This chain links TRBV7-9 with TRBJ2-1, with 14 bases fitting TRBD2. V lost 1 base and J lost 2; bases outside the gene matches: 7. Germline V gene sequence: CDR1 SEHNR, CDR2 FQNEAQ (reference sequence). The CDR3 covers 19 residues.

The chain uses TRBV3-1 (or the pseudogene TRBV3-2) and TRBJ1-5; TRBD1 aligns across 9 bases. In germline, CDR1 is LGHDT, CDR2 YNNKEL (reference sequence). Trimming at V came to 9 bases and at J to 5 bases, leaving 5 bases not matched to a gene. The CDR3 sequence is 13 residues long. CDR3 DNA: TGTGCCAGTGCTCGACAGGGGGATCAGCCCCAGCATTTT. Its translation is CASARQGDQPQHF.

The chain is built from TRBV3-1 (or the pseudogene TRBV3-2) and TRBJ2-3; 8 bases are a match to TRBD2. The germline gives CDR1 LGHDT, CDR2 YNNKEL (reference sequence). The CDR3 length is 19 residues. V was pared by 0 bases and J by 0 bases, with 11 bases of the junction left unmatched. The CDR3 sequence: CASSQEEREIPTSTDTQYF. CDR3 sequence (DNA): TGTGCCAGCAGCCAAGAGGAGCGGGAGATACCCACTAGCACAGATACGCAGTATTTT.

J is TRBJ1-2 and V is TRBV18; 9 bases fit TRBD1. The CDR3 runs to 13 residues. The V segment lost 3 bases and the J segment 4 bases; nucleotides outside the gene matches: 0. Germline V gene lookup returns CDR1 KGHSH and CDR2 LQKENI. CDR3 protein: CASSPGQGYGYTF. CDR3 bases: TGTGCCAGCTCACCGGGACAGGGCTATGGCTACACCTTC.

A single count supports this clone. In nucleotides, the CDR3 is TGTGCCAGCTCACCATTGCAGGGTCGAGGTGAAGCTTTCTTT. Encoded protein: CASSPLQGRGEAFF. V and J are TRBV18 and TRBJ1-1; a weak D match, TRBD1 (5 bases). Deletions cut 2 bases from V and 7 bases from J, with 14 bases between. CDR3 length: 14 amino acids. Germline V CDR1 and CDR2: KGHSH, LQKENI. Full variable domain (rest looked up from reference TRBV18 and TRBJ1-1): NAGVMQNPRHLVRRRGQEARLRCSPMKGHSHVYWYRQLPEEGLKFMVYLQKENIIDESGMPKERFSAEFPKEGPSILRIQQVVRGDSAAYFCASSPLQGRGEAFFGQGTRLTVV.

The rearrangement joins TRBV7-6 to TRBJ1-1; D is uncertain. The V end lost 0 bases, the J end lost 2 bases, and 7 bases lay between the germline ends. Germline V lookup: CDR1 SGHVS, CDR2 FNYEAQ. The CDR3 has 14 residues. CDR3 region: CASSLAPGNTEAFF. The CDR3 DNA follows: TGTGCCAGCAGCTTAGCACCCGGTAACACTGAAGCTTTCTTT.

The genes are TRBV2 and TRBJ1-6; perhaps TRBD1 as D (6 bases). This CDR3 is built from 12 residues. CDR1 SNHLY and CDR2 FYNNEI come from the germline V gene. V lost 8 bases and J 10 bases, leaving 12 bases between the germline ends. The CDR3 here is CASADRTSPLHF. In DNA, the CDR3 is TGTGCCAGCGCCGACAGGACCTCACCCCTCCACTTT.

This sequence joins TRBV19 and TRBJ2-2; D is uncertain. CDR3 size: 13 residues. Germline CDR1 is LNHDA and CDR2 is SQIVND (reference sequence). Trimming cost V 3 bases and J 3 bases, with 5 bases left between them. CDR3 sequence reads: CASSMADTGELFF. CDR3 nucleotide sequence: TGTGCCAGTAGTATGGCGGACACCGGGGAGCTGTTTTTT.

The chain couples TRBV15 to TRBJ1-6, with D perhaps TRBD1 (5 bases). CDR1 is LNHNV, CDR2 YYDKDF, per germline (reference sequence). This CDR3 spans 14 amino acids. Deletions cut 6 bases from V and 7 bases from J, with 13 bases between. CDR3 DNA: TGTGCCACCAGTAGACAGTTATTAAATTCACCCCTCCACTTT. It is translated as CATSRQLLNSPLHF. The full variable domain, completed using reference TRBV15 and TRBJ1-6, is DAMVIQNPRYQVTQFGKPVTLSCSQTLNHNVMYWYQQKSSQAPKLLFHYYDKDFNNEADTPDNFQSRRPNTSFCFLDIRSPGLGDTAMYLCATSRQLLNSPLHFGNGTRLTVT.

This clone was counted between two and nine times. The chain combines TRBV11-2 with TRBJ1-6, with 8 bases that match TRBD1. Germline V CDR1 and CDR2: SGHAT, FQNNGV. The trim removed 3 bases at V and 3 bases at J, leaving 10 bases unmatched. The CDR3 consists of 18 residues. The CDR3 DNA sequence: TGTGCCAGCAGCTTCCTGGGGACAGGCGGACACTATAATTCACCCCTCCACTTT. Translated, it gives CASSFLGTGGHYNSPLHF.

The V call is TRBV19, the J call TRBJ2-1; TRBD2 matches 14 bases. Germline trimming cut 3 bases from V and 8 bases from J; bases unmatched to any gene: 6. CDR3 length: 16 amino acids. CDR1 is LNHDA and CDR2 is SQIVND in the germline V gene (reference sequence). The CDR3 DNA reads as TGTGCCAGTAGTATTAGACTAGCGGGGGGGCCCTATGAGCAGTTCTTC. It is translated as CASSIRLAGGPYEQFF.

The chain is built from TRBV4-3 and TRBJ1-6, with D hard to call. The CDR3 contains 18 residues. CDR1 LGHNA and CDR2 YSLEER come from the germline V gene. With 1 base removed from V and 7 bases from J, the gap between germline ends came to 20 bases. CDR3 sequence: CASSQAKVLKSGNSPLHF. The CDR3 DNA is TGCGCCAGCAGCCAAGCTAAAGTTCTAAAGTCCGGGAATTCACCCCTCCACTTT.

CDR3 residues: CASSVSGTEAFF. DNA for the CDR3: TGTGCCAGCAGTGTTTCGGGCACTGAAGCTTTCTTT. The gene calls are TRBV2 and TRBJ1-1, with D hard to call. This CDR3 has 12 amino acids. Looked up from germline, CDR1 is SNHLY and CDR2 is FYNNEI. V lost 4 bases to trimming and J lost 4 bases, with 7 bases between them.

The DNA of the CDR3 is TGTGCCAGCAGCCAAGAGCAGGGGGCGACTGGGGCCAACGTCCTGACTTTC. Translated: CASSQEQGATGANVLTF. The chain employs TRBV3-1 (or the pseudogene TRBV3-2) and TRBJ2-6; 8 positions match TRBD1. The CDR3 spans 17 residues. V shed 0 bases, J shed 2 bases, and the junction held 3 bases outside the gene matches. Germline CDR1 reads LGHDT; CDR2 reads YNNKEL (reference sequence).

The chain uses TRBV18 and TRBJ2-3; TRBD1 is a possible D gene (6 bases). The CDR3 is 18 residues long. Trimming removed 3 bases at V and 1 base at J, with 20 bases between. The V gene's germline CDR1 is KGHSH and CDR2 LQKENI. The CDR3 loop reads CASSPSEIQGRRTDTQYF. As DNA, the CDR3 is TGTGCCAGCTCACCCTCGGAAATACAGGGCCGACGCACAGATACGCAGTATTTT.

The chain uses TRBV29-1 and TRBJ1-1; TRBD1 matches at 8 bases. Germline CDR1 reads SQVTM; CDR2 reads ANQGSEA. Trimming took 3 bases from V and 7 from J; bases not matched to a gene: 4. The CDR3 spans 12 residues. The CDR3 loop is CSVEDREGEAFF. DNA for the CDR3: TGCAGCGTTGAGGACAGGGAGGGTGAAGCTTTCTTT.

The CDR3 region is CASSLDRVTNSPLHF. CDR3 DNA: TGTGCCAGCAGCTTGGATCGGGTTACGAATTCACCCCTCCACTTT. The chain links TRBV5-5 to TRBJ1-6; D is undetermined. CDR1 and CDR2 (germline): SGHKS, YYEKEE (reference sequence). The CDR3 extends over 15 amino acids. Between the trimmed V and J ends, which lost 0 bases and 7 bases, there was a span of 11 bases.

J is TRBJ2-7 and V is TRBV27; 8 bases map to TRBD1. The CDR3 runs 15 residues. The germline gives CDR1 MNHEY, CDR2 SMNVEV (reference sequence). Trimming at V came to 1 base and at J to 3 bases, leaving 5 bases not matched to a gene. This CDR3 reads CASSLLRDRIYEQYF. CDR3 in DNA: TGTGCCAGCAGTTTATTGCGGGACAGGATCTACGAGCAGTACTTC.

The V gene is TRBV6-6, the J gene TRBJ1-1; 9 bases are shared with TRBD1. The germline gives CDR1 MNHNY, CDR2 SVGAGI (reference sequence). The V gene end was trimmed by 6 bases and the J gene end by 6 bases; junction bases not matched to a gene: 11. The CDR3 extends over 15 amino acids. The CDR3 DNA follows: TGTGCCAGCAGAGCGGGGACAGGGAAAACATCTGAAGCTTTCTTT. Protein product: CASRAGTGKTSEAFF.

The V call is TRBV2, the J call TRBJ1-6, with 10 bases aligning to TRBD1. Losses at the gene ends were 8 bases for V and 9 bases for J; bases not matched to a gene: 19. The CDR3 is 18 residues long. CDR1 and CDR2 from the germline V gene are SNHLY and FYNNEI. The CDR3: CASRGLSDRGRRGSPLHF. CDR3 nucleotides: TGTGCCAGCCGGGGTCTGAGCGACAGGGGGCGACGGGGTTCACCCCTCCACTTT.

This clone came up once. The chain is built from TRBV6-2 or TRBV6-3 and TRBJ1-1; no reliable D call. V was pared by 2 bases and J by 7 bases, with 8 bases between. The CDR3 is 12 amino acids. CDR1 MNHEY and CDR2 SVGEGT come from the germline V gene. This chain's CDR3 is CASSYEEVEAFF. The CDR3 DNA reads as TGTGCCAGCAGTTACGAGGAGGTTGAAGCTTTCTTT.